The 19 T cell receptor beta chains reported below all come from one sample, sequenced in a study of type 1 and type 2 diabetes patients. Genomic DNA was the PCR template. The TCR beta CDR3 region was amplified using 30 forward and 13 reverse primers. TCRdb re-derived calls from the multiplex PCR reads in MiXCR, one entry per CDR3 protein. The repertoire holds 250,000 to 300,000 distinct CDR3 sequences, over 45% seen once, with roughly an eighth in the top ten. Sequencing used peripheral blood mononuclear cells (PBMCs). The receptors derive from a man aged 18 to 29 with type 2 diabetes.

This clonotype has more than one count but fewer than ten. This sequence joins TRBV12-3 or TRBV12-4 and TRBJ1-5; D unclear. V was shortened by 7 bases and J by 2 bases, with 12 bases between the two germline ends. CDR3 size: 14 residues. The CDR3 DNA follows: TGTGCCAGCATGGGCGTCCGTGGCAATCAGCCCCAGCATTTT. Protein product: CASMGVRGNQPQHF.

This chain links TRBV19 with TRBJ2-3, with D unclear. V was trimmed by 3 bases and J by 0 bases, leaving 7 bases between them. The germline CDR1 and CDR2 sequences are LNHDA and SQIVND (reference sequence). This CDR3 has 14 residues. The CDR3 sequence: CASSMSDSTDTQYF. The CDR3, as DNA: TGTGCCAGTAGTATGTCCGACAGCACAGATACGCAGTATTTT.

The V and J genes are TRBV15 and TRBJ2-3; the D gene is possibly TRBD2 (6 bases). This CDR3 contains 13 residues. CDR1 is LNHNV, CDR2 YYDKDF, per germline (reference sequence). V lost 9 bases and J 3 bases, leaving 13 bases between the germline ends. CDR3 protein: CATGRGGTDTQYF. CDR3 nucleotide sequence: TGTGCCACGGGGCGGGGTGGTACAGATACGCAGTATTTT.

Only a few counts were recorded for this clonotype. V and J are TRBV28 and TRBJ1-1; TRBD1 matches at 9 bases. J gave up 11 bases and V 8 bases, and 15 bases lay outside the gene matches. The CDR3 runs to 14 residues. The germline CDR1 and CDR2 sequences are MDHEN and SYDVKM. CDR3 nucleotides: TGTGCCAGCGGGGCCGGGACAGGGAGTCTTGATGCTTTCTTT. Translated, it gives CASGAGTGSLDAFF.

In this sample, this clonotype turned up a few times. V is TRBV12-3 or TRBV12-4 and J is TRBJ2-7; TRBD2 matches 12 bases. The CDR3 runs 13 residues. Losses at the gene ends were 5 bases for V and 7 bases for J; bases not matched to a gene: 3. The CDR3 spells CASSDGLAGEQYF. In DNA, the CDR3 is TGTGCCAGCAGTGACGGACTAGCGGGGGAGCAGTACTTC.

The V gene is TRBV28, the J gene TRBJ2-7; D is possibly TRBD2 (7 bases). The germline CDR1 and CDR2 sequences are MDHEN and SYDVKM. CDR3 size: 17 residues. Trimming removed 3 bases from V and 1 base from J, with 19 bases in between. Written as DNA, the CDR3 is TGTGCCAGCAGTTTTAGGGAGCGGGACATCCCTTCCTACGAGCAGTACTTC. It specifies CASSFRERDIPSYEQYF.

The CDR3 DNA reads TGTGCCAGCAGTTTTTTTAACACTGAAGCTTTCTTT. Encoded protein: CASSFFNTEAFF. This chain uses TRBV25-1 with TRBJ1-1; D gene uncertain. Germline V gene sequence: CDR1 MGHDK, CDR2 SYGVNS. The CDR3 loop spans 12 amino acids. Trimming removed 5 bases at V and 2 bases at J, with 6 bases between.

CDR3 bases: TGTGCCTGGGGCGGGGCAGTGCGCTCCGAGCAGTACTTC. Translation gives CAWGGAVRSEQYF. The V call is TRBV30, the J call TRBJ2-5; D perhaps matches TRBD2 (6 bases). The J call is uncertain, as TRBJ2-7 better fits the DNA end. The CDR3 is 13 residues long. Germline values: CDR1 GTSNPN, CDR2 SVGIG (reference sequence).

The sample holds a few counts of this clonotype. V and J are TRBV5-6 and TRBJ2-7; D ambiguous. This CDR3 has 15 amino acids. The V and J ends lost 4 bases and 1 base respectively, with 15 bases between them. In germline, CDR1 is SGHDT, CDR2 YYEEEE. CDR3 sequence: CASSADALPSYEQYF. CDR3 coding DNA: TGTGCCAGCAGCGCAGACGCCTTACCATCCTACGAGCAGTACTTC.

The table lists this clonotype with a few counts. This chain connects TRBV2 to TRBJ1-5, with D hard to call. V was clipped by 0 bases and J by 5 bases, with 8 bases between them. Germline values: CDR1 SNHLY, CDR2 FYNNEI. CDR3 size: 14 residues. DNA for the CDR3: TGTGCCAGCAGTGAAGCGCAGGTCGATCAGCCCCAGCATTTT. Protein: CASSEAQVDQPQHF.

This sequence joins TRBV30 and TRBJ2-2, with a tentative D call TRBD1 (6 bases). The CDR3 loop spans 14 amino acids. V was clipped by 0 bases and J by 5 bases, with 10 bases between them. From germline, CDR1 is GTSNPN and CDR2 SVGIG (reference sequence). The CDR3: CAWSVGHGTGELFF. In DNA form, the CDR3 reads TGTGCCTGGAGTGTGGGACACGGAACCGGGGAGCTGTTTTTT.

The V and J genes are TRBV20-1 and TRBJ2-1; 12 nucleotides line up with TRBD2. This CDR3 is 16 amino acids long. V shed 2 bases, J shed 1 base, and the junction held 3 bases outside the gene matches. Germline assignment: CDR1 DFQATT and CDR2 SNEGSKA (reference sequence). The DNA of the CDR3 is TGCAGTGCTAGAAGACTAGCGGGGGCTTCCTACAATGAGCAGTTCTTC. This codes for CSARRLAGASYNEQFF.

The V call is TRBV6-6, the J call TRBJ2-2, with 11 bases that match TRBD1. Per germline, CDR1 MNHNY and CDR2 SVGAGI (reference sequence). The V and J ends lost 5 bases and 11 bases, in that order; junction bases with no gene match: 13. The CDR3 extends over 16 amino acids. The CDR3 DNA follows: TGTGCCAGCAGTCTAAAACTCACCGGGACAGGGGGAGAGCTGTTTTTT. Protein sequence: CASSLKLTGTGGELFF.

The CDR3 DNA reads as TGTGCCATCAGTGAGTACGGACCAACCCTATACGAGCAGTACTTC. Its protein product is CAISEYGPTLYEQYF. The V call is TRBV10-3, the J call TRBJ2-7; D gene unclear. The ends were cut back, 1 base at V and 4 bases at J, with 14 bases in the middle. The V gene's germline CDR1 is ENHRY and CDR2 SYGVKD. The CDR3 has 15 amino acids.

The chain carries TRBV5-1 and TRBJ1-6; 9 nucleotides line up with TRBD1. CDR1 is SGHRS, CDR2 YFSETQ, per germline. This CDR3 is built from 17 residues. Trimming took 4 bases from V and 11 from J; bases not matched to a gene: 16. The CDR3 spells CASSLGTGSLTVAPLHF. The CDR3 DNA sequence: TGCGCCAGCAGCCTCGGGACAGGGTCTCTAACGGTGGCACCCCTCCACTTT.

This clonotype was seen a few times. The rearrangement uses TRBV2 and TRBJ1-2, with D unresolved. Germline V gene lookup returns CDR1 SNHLY and CDR2 FYNNEI. V shed 6 bases and J shed 3 bases, with 20 bases lying between them. The CDR3 is 16 residues long. CDR3 coding DNA: TGTGCCAGCAGATCCTCAGCCCGGCGCTTGGACTATGGCTACACCTTC. Protein sequence: CASRSSARRLDYGYTF.

V is TRBV4-2 and J is TRBJ2-7; D is uncertain. CDR1 and CDR2 from the germline V gene are LGHNA and YNFKEQ. V lost 0 bases, J lost 4 bases, and 10 bases lay in between. The CDR3 is made up of 14 amino acids. Here the CDR3 DNA reads TGTGCCAGCAGCCAAGAGAGTCTCCTGTACGAGCAGTACTTC. As protein: CASSQESLLYEQYF.

In this sample, this clonotype turned up once. The chain joins TRBV30 to TRBJ1-5, with 8 nucleotides matching TRBD1. V gave up 1 base and J gave up 3 bases; unmatched junction bases: 8. This CDR3 spans 16 amino acids. Germline loops: CDR1 GTSNPN, CDR2 SVGIG (reference sequence). The CDR3: CAWSGYRGATNQPQHF. The DNA of the CDR3 is TGTGCCTGGAGTGGGTACAGGGGGGCTACCAATCAGCCCCAGCATTTT.

This clonotype appeared a few times. V is TRBV29-1 and J is TRBJ1-5; D possibly corresponds to TRBD1 (5 bases). Looked up from germline, CDR1 is SQVTM and CDR2 is ANQGSEA. The CDR3 totals 13 residues. V was clipped by 4 bases and J by 4 bases, with 11 bases between them. CDR3 sequence (DNA): TGCAGCGTTGCCGACGGGGGAAATCAGCCCCAGCATTTT. Protein: CSVADGGNQPQHF.